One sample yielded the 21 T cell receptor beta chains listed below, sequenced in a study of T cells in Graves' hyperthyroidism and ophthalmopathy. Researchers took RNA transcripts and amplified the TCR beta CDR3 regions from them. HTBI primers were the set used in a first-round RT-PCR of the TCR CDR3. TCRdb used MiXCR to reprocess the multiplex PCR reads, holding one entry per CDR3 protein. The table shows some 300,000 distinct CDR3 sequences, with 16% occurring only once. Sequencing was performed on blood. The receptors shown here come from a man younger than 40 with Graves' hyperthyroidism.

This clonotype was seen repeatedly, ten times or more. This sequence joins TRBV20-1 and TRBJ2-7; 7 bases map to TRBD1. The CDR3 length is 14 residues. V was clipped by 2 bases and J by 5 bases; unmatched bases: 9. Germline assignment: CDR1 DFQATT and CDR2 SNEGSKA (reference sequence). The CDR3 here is CSARIRQGSNEQYF. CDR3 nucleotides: TGCAGTGCTAGAATACGACAGGGTAGCAACGAGCAGTACTTC.

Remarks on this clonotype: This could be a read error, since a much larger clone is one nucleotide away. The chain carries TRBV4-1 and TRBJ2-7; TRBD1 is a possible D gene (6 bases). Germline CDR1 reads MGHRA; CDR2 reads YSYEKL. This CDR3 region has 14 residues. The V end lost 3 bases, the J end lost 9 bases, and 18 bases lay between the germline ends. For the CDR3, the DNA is TGCGCCAGCAGCCAGTCCGGGACACTCCGGGGGCAGTACTTC. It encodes CASSQSGTLRGQYF.

The CDR3 loop reads CSASSGSTEAFF. DNA of the CDR3: TGCAGTGCTAGCTCGGGGTCCACTGAAGCTTTCTTT. The chain combines TRBV20-1 with TRBJ1-1; D is undetermined. The CDR3 is 12 amino acids. V shed 3 bases and J shed 4 bases, with 9 bases lying between them. Germline CDR1 is DFQATT and CDR2 is SNEGSKA (reference sequence).

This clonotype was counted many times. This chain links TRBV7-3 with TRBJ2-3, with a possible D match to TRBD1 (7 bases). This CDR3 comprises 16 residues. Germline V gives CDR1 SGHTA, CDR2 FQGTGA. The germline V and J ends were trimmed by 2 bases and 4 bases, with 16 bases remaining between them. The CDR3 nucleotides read TGTGCCAGCAGCTTACCTCGGGGGACAGAATCAGATACGCAGTATTTT. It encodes CASSLPRGTESDTQYF.

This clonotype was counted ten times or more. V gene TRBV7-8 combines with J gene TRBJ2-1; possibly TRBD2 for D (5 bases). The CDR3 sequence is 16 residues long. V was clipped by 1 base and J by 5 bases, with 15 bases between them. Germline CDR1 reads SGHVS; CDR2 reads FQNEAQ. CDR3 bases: TGTGCCAGCAGCTTAGGTCGGAGGAATAGAGACAATGAGCAGTTCTTC. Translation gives CASSLGRRNRDNEQFF.

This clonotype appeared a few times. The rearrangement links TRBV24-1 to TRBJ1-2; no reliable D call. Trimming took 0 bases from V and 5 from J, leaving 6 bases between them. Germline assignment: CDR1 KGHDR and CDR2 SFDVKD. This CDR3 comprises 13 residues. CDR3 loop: CATSDLEGYGYTF. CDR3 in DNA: TGTGCCACCAGTGATTTGGAGGGATATGGCTACACCTTC.

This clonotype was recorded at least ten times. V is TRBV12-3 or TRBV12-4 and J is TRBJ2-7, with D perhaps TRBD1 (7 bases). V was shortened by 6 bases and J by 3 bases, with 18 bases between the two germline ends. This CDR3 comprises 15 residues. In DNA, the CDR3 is TGTGCCAGCAGCTCAATCCGACAGGGAGGCTACGAGCAGTACTTC. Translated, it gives CASSSIRQGGYEQYF.

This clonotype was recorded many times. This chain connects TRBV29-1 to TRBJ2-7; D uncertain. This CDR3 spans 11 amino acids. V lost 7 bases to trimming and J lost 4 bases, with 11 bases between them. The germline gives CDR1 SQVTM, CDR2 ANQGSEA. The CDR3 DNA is TGCAGCGGGGGAACTCAGTACGAGCAGTACTTC. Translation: CSGGTQYEQYF.

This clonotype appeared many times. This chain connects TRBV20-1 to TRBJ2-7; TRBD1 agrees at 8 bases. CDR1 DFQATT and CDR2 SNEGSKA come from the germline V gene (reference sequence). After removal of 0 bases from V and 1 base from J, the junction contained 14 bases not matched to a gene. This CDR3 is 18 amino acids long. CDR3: CSARDSPSRTGRSYEQYF. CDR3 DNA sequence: TGCAGTGCTAGAGATTCCCCAAGTCGGACAGGGAGGTCCTACGAGCAGTACTTC.

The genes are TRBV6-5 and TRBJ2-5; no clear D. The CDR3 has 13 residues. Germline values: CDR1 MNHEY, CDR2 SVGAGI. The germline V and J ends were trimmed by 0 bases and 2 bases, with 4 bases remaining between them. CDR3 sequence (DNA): TGTGCCAGCAGTTACTCGGCTCAAGAGACCCAGTACTTC. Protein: CASSYSAQETQYF.

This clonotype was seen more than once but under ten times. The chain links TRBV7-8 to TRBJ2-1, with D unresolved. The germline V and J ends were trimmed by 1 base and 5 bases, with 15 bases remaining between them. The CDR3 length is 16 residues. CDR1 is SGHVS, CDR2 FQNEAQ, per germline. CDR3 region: CASSLVRLLPHNEQFF. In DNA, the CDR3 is TGTGCCAGCAGCTTAGTGCGGTTATTGCCCCACAATGAGCAGTTCTTC. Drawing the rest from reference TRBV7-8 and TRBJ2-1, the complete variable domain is GAGVSQSPRYKVAKRGQDVALRCDPISGHVSLFWYQQALGQGPEFLTYFQNEAQLDKSGLPSDRFFAERPEGSVSTLKIQRTQQEDSAVYLCASSLVRLLPHNEQFFGPGTRLTVL.

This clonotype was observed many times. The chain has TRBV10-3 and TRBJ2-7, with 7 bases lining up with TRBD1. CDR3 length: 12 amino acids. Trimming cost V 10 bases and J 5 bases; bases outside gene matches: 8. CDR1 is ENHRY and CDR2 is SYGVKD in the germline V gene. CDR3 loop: CATGDSRDEQYF. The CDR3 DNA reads TGTGCCACTGGGGACAGTCGCGACGAGCAGTACTTC.

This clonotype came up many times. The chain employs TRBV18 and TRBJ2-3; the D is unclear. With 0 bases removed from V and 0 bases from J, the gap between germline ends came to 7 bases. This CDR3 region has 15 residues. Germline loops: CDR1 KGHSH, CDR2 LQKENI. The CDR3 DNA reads TGTGCCAGCTCACCACCCCCCCCCAGCACAGATACGCAGTATTTT. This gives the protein CASSPPPPSTDTQYF.

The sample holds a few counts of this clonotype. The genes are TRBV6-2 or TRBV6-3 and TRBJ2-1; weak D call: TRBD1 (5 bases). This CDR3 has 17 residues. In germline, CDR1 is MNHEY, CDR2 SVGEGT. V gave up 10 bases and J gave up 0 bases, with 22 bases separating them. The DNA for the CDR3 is TGTGCCATTCTCCCCGGACCAGGGTTTATCTCCTACAATGAGCAGTTCTTC. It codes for CAILPGPGFISYNEQFF.

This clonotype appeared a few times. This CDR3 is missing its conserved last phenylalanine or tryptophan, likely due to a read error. CDR3 DNA: TGCGCCAGCAGCCTTTACCCTAGCGGGAGGGCCTCCTACGAGCAGTACCTC. Protein sequence: CASSLYPSGRASYEQYL. The chain uses TRBV5-1 and TRBJ2-7; 12 bases are shared with TRBD2. Germline CDR1 reads SGHRS; CDR2 reads YFSETQ. The trim removed 4 bases at V and 0 bases at J, leaving 8 bases unmatched. CDR3 length equals 17 residues.

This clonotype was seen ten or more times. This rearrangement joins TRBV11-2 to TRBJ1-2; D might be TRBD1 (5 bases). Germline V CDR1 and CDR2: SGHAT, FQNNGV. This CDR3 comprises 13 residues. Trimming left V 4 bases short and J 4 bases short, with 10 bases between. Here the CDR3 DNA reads TGTGCCAGCAGCTCCCCCGGGGGCTATGGCTACACCTTC. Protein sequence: CASSSPGGYGYTF.

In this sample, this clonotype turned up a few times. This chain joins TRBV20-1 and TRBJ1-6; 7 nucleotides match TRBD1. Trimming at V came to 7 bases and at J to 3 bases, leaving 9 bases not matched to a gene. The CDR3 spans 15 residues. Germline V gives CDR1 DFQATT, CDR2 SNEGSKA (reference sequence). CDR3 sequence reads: CSGARRDSYNSPLHF. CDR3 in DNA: TGCAGTGGTGCCCGACGGGACAGCTATAATTCACCCCTCCACTTT.

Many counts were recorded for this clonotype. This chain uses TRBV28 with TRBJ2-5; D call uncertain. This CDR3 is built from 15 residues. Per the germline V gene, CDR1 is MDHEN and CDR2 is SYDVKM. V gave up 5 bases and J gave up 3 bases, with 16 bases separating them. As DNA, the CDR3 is TGTGCCAGCAGTACTACCCCCGCAGTAGAAGAGACCCAGTACTTC. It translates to CASSTTPAVEETQYF.

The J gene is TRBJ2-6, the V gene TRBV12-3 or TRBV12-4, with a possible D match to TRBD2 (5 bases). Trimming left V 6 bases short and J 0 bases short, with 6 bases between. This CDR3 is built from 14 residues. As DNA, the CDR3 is TGTGCCAGCAGGGGGAGCTCTGGGGCCAACGTCCTGACTTTC. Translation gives CASRGSSGANVLTF.

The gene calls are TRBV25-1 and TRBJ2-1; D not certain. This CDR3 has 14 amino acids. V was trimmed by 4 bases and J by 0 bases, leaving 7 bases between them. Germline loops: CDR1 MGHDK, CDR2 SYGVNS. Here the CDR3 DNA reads TGTGCCAGCAGTGTGACGGGCTCCTACAATGAGCAGTTCTTC. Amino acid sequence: CASSVTGSYNEQFF.

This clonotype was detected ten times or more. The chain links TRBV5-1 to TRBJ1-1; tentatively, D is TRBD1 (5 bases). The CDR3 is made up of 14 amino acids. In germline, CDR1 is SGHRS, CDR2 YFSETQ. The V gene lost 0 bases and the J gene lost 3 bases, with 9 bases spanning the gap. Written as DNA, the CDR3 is TGCGCCAGCAGCTTGGGGGGGATGGACACTGAAGCTTTCTTT. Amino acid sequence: CASSLGGMDTEAFF.